This T cell receptor (beta chain) was profiled in a study of blood T cells in healthy people across ages. A second PCR of about 6 to 12 cycles used a sample-barcoded 5' primer and a J-beta primer mix. TCRdb reprocessed the 5' RACE reads via MiXCR and lists one record per CDR3 protein. This sample carries about 1,600,000 distinct CDR3 sequences, roughly 45% of them seen once, and the ten largest clones take approximately 7.9%. The germline gives CDR1 SGHRS, CDR2 YFSETQ. The CDR3 length is 16 residues. V lost 5 bases and J 5 bases, leaving 23 bases between the germline ends. This sequence originates from a woman aged 18-29 years in good health. The rearrangement uses TRBV5-1 and TRBJ2-7; D may match TRBD1 or TRBD2 (5 bases each). Sequenced: blood. CDR3 amino acids: CASREKRVSGTDEQYF. The CDR3 region has the DNA TGCGCCAGCAGGGAGAAGAGGGTATCTGGGACGGACGAGCAGTACTTC. Looking up the rest from reference TRBV5-1 and TRBJ2-7 gives the full variable domain: KAGVTQTPRYLIKTRGQQVTLSCSPISGHRSVSWYQQTPGQGLQFLFEYFSETQRNKGNFPGRFSGRQFSNSRSEMNVSTLELGDSALYLCASREKRVSGTDEQYFGPGTRLTVT.